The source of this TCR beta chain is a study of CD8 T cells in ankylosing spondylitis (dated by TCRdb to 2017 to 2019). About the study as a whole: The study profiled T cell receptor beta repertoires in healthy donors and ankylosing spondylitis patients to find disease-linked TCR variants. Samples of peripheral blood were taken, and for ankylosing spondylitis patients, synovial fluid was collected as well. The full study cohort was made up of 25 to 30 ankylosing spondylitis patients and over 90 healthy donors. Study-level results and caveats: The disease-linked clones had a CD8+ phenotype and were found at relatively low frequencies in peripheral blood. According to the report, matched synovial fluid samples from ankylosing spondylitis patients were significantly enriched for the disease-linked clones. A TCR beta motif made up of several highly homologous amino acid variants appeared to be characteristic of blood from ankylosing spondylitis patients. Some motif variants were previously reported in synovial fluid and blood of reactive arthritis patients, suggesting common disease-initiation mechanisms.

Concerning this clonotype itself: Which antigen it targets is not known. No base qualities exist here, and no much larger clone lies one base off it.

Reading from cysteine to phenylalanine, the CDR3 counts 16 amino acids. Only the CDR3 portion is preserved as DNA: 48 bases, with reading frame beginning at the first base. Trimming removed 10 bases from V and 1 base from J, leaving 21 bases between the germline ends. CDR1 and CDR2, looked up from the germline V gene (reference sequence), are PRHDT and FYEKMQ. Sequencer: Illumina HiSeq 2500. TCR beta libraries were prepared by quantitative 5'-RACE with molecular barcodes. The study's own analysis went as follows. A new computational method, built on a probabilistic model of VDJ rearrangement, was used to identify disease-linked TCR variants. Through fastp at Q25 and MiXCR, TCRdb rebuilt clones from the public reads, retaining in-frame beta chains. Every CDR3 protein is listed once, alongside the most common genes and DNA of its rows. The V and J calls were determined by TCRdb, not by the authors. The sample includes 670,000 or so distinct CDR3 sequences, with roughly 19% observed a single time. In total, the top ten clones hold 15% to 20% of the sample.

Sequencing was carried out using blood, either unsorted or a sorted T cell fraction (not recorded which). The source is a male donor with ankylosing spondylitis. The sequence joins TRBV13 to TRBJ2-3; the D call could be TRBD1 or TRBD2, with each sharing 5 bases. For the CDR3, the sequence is CATTGGGLGGTDTQYF. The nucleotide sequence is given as TGTGCCACCACTGGAGGAGGCCTAGGGGGCACAGATACGCAGTATTTT.